These 20 T cell receptor beta chains came from one sample sequenced in a study of blood T cell repertoires in COVID-19. TCRdb keeps only in-frame clones here, not all; method: immunoSEQ multiplex PCR. The repertoire consists of approximately 250,000 clones, with 70% to 90% occurring once and the leading ten covering approximately 1%. Sample: PBMCs or T cells enriched from blood (not recorded which). These receptors all stem from a woman in her twenties or thirties who had recovered from COVID-19.

The J gene is TRBJ2-5, the V gene TRBV7-2, with a possible D match to TRBD2 (6 bases). The CDR3 covers 14 residues. CDR1 is SGHTA, CDR2 FQGNSA, per germline. V was pared by 6 bases and J by 5 bases, with 16 bases between. CDR3 nucleotide sequence: TGTGCCAGCAGTCCTGACGGGGGACGCGAGACCCAGTACTTC. Translation: CASSPDGGRETQYF.

The chain links TRBV10-3 to TRBJ1-1; perhaps TRBD1 as D (6 bases). The CDR3 runs 12 residues. CDR1 and CDR2 from the germline V gene are ENHRY and SYGVKD. Trimming shortened V by 6 bases and J by 6 bases, and 11 bases separated the two germline ends. Written as DNA, the CDR3 is TGTGCCATCAGGAGGGCAGGGGCTGAAGCTTTCTTT. It yields the protein CAIRRAGAEAFF.

This chain joins TRBV27 and TRBJ1-6, with D possibly being TRBD1 (6 bases). The CDR3 consists of 13 residues. The germline CDR1 and CDR2 sequences are MNHEY and SMNVEV (reference sequence). V lost 3 bases to trimming and J lost 7 bases, with 7 bases between them. CDR3 bases: TGTGCCAGCAGTTTCAGGGGAAATTCACCCCTCCACTTT. It yields the protein CASSFRGNSPLHF.

With respect to this clone: The sample holds other DNA sequences that translate to the same CDR3. The V gene is TRBV11-3, the J gene TRBJ1-2, with a tentative D call TRBD1 (5 bases). The CDR3 is 13 residues long. Germline V lookup: CDR1 SGHNT, CDR2 YENEEA. The ends were cut back, 7 bases at V and 7 bases at J, with 16 bases in the middle. CDR3 protein: CASTSEGLGGYTF. As DNA, the CDR3 is TGTGCCAGCACATCGGAGGGACTAGGTGGCTACACCTTC.

The J gene is TRBJ1-5, the V gene TRBV28; 10 bases agree with TRBD1. The CDR3 spans 18 residues. J was trimmed by 2 bases and V by 8 bases; bases with no gene match: 15. Germline values: CDR1 MDHEN, CDR2 SYDVKM. The CDR3 loop is CASRRGTGAYRGNQPQHF. In nucleotides, the CDR3 is TGTGCCAGCCGCCGAGGGACAGGGGCCTATCGGGGCAATCAGCCCCAGCATTTT.

In DNA, the CDR3 is TGTGCCAGCAGTTTTTTCGCCGGGAACACTGAAGCTTTCTTT. Amino acid sequence: CASSFFAGNTEAFF. V is TRBV28 and J is TRBJ1-1; D ambiguous. This CDR3 contains 14 residues. Between the trimmed V and J ends, which lost 3 bases and 1 base, there was a span of 9 bases. Germline CDR1 and CDR2: MDHEN and SYDVKM.

The gene calls are TRBV7-2 and TRBJ1-2, with D hard to call. The ends were cut back, 1 base at V and 4 bases at J, with 10 bases in the middle. CDR1 and CDR2 from the germline V gene are SGHTA and FQGNSA. The length of the CDR3 is 14 residues. The chain's CDR3 is CASSLGRESYGYTF. The CDR3 DNA reads as TGTGCCAGCAGCTTAGGGCGGGAGTCCTATGGCTACACCTTC.

V and J are TRBV11-2 and TRBJ2-1, with no clear D. Germline V gene sequence: CDR1 SGHAT, CDR2 FQNNGV. Trimming left V 5 bases short and J 1 base short, with 15 bases between. CDR3 length equals 16 residues. The DNA of the CDR3 is TGTGCCAGCAGCCGCGGTGGCCCCCTTTCCTACAATGAGCAGTTCTTC. Translating it yields CASSRGGPLSYNEQFF.

This sequence joins TRBV28 and TRBJ1-1; weak D call: TRBD1 (5 bases). The CDR3 spans 15 residues. Deletions cut 2 bases from V and 0 bases from J, with 10 bases between. Per the germline V gene, CDR1 is MDHEN and CDR2 is SYDVKM. CDR3 residues: CASSLRGSMNTEAFF. For the CDR3, the DNA is TGTGCCAGCAGTTTAAGGGGTTCCATGAACACTGAAGCTTTCTTT.

This rearrangement joins TRBV5-1 to TRBJ1-4, with 8 positions matching TRBD1. CDR1 and CDR2 (germline): SGHRS, YFSETQ. V lost 4 bases to trimming and J lost 8 bases; unmatched junction nucleotides: 7. The CDR3 loop spans 14 amino acids. As DNA, the CDR3 is TGCGCCAGCAGCGTGGACAGGGTGGGGGAAAAACTGTTTTTT. This encodes CASSVDRVGEKLFF.

Only one count was recorded for this clone. The genes are TRBV2 and TRBJ2-2; the match to TRBD2 covers 12 bases. CDR1 and CDR2 from the germline V gene are SNHLY and FYNNEI. The CDR3 covers 15 residues. V gave up 7 bases and J gave up 5 bases; unmatched junction bases: 5. The CDR3 is CASTSGGARTGELFF. The CDR3 DNA reads as TGTGCCAGCACTAGCGGGGGGGCGAGAACCGGGGAGCTGTTTTTT.

The chain carries TRBV6-5 and TRBJ2-4; D is possibly TRBD1 (5 bases). The germline V gene has CDR1 MNHEY and CDR2 SVGAGI. V lost 4 bases and J lost 4, with 11 bases in between. This CDR3 spans 14 amino acids. The CDR3 is CASSSDSIKNIQYF. The CDR3 bases are TGTGCCAGCAGTTCCGACAGTATAAAAAACATTCAGTACTTC.

This chain joins TRBV28 and TRBJ1-2; TRBD1 is a possible D gene (5 bases). The CDR3 is made up of 14 amino acids. CDR1 and CDR2 (germline): MDHEN, SYDVKM. V gave up 6 bases and J gave up 7 bases, with 18 bases separating them. The CDR3 region is CASSQPRGGGGYTF. For the CDR3, the DNA is TGTGCCAGCAGCCAACCCCGGGGGGGAGGTGGCTACACCTTC.

The chain uses TRBV18 and TRBJ2-1; TRBD1 agrees at 9 bases. The CDR3 has 18 amino acids. Germline values: CDR1 KGHSH, CDR2 LQKENI. With 3 bases clipped from V and 3 bases from J, the junction kept 12 bases outside the gene matches. CDR3 DNA: TGTGCCAGCTCACCGGGTGAATACGGACAGGGGTACTACAATGAGCAGTTCTTC. Translated: CASSPGEYGQGYYNEQFF.

The rearrangement links TRBV5-4 to TRBJ2-2; D remains unclear. This CDR3 comprises 13 residues. The germline V and J ends were trimmed by 0 bases and 8 bases, with 8 bases remaining between them. The germline V gene encodes CDR1 SGHNT and CDR2 YYREEE (reference sequence). The CDR3 DNA follows: TGTGCCAGCAGCTTGGAGCCGGTAGGGGAGCTGTTTTTT. Its translation: CASSLEPVGELFF.

The rearrangement links TRBV9 to TRBJ1-3; D remains unclear. The CDR3 is 14 residues long. Germline V gene sequence: CDR1 SGDLS, CDR2 YYNGEE. V was clipped by 4 bases and J by 2 bases, with 10 bases between them. The CDR3 sequence: CASSPQRAGNTIYF. CDR3 DNA sequence: TGTGCCAGCAGCCCCCAGAGGGCTGGAAACACCATATATTTT.

CDR3: CASSAASGSKSSYEQYF. The CDR3 DNA reads TGCGCCAGCAGCGCGGCTTCTGGGAGTAAGAGCTCCTACGAGCAGTACTTC. The V gene is TRBV5-1, the J gene TRBJ2-7, with D tentatively TRBD2 (5 bases). The CDR3 runs to 17 residues. Between the trimmed V and J ends, which lost 4 bases and 0 bases, there was a span of 20 bases. CDR1 and CDR2 (germline): SGHRS, YFSETQ.

The rearrangement joins TRBV27 to TRBJ2-7; 9 positions match TRBD2. Germline V gene data show CDR1 as MNHEY and CDR2 as SMNVEV (reference sequence). J was trimmed by 2 bases and V by 3 bases; bases with no gene match: 5. CDR3 length equals 15 residues. The CDR3 loop reads CASSFGGGRAYEQYF. The DNA of the CDR3 is TGTGCCAGCAGTTTCGGGGGCGGGAGGGCCTACGAGCAGTACTTC.

V is TRBV7-9 and J is TRBJ2-3; 10 bases fit TRBD2. The V gene's germline CDR1 is SEHNR and CDR2 FQNEAQ (reference sequence). The junction had 6 bases not matched to a gene; V was cut back by 6 bases and J by 3 bases. This CDR3 has 15 amino acids. CDR3 nucleotide sequence: TGTGCCAGCAGTTCTACTAGCGGGGCAACAGATACGCAGTATTTT. Encoded protein: CASSSTSGATDTQYF. Full variable domain (rest looked up from reference TRBV7-9 and TRBJ2-3): DTGVSQNPRHKITKRGQNVTFRCDPISEHNRLYWYRQTLGQGPEFLTYFQNEAQLEKSRLLSDRFSAERPKGSFSTLEIQRTEQGDSAMYLCASSSTSGATDTQYFGPGTRLTVL.

This clone was observed a few times. The gene calls are TRBV7-9 and TRBJ1-5; no clear D. CDR1 and CDR2 (germline): SEHNR, FQNEAQ (reference sequence). The CDR3 has 13 residues. V gave up 2 bases and J gave up 2 bases, with 4 bases separating them. This CDR3 reads CASSLPGNQPQHF. The CDR3 nucleotides read TGTGCCAGCAGCTTACCCGGCAATCAGCCCCAGCATTTT.